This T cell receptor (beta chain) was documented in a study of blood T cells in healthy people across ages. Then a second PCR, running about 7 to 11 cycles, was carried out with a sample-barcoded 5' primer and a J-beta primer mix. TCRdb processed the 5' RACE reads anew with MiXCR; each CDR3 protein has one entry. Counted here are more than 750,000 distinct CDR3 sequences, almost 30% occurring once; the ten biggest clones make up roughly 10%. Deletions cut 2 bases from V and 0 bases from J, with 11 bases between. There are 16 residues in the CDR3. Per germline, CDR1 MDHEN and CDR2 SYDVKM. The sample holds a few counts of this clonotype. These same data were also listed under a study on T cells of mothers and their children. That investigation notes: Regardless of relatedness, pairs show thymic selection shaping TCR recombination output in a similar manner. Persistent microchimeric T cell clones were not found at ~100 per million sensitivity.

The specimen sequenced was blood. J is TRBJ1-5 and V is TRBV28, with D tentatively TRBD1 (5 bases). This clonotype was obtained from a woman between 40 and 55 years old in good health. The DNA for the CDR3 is TGTGCCAGCAGTTTAACCGGGGGTGGTAGCAATCAGCCCCAGCATTTT. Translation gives CASSLTGGGSNQPQHF.